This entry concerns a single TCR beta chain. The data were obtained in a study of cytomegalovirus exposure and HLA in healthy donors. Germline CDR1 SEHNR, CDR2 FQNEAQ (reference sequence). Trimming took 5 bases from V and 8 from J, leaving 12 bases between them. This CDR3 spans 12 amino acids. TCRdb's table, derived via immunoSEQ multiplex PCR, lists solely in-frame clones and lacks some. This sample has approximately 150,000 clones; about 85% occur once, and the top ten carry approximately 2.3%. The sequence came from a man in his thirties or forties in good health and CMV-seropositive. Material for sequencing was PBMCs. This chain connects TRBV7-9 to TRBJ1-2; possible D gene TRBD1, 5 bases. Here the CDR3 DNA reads TGTGCCAGCAGCAAGGGGTCGGAGGGCTACACCTTC. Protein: CASSKGSEGYTF.